This T cell receptor (beta chain) was profiled in a study of T cells after yellow fever vaccination. TCRdb re-called the 5' RACE reads through MiXCR, storing one row per CDR3 protein. The sample consists of 550,000 or so distinct CDR3 sequences, over 15% of them appearing once. Germline CDR1 and CDR2: MNHNY and SVGAGI (reference sequence). This CDR3 has 13 residues. Trimming took 2 bases from V and 3 from J, leaving 8 bases between them. V gene TRBV6-6 combines with J gene TRBJ2-7, with D maybe TRBD1 (6 bases). This TCR was sampled from a man aged 30 to 39 who received the YFV17D yellow fever vaccine. Here the sequenced sample was PBMCs, taken 15 days after the yellow fever booster vaccination. The DNA of the CDR3 is TGTGCCAGCAGTTACATGGACAGCTACGAGCAGTACTTC. Translating it yields CASSYMDSYEQYF.